Listed here are 15 T cell receptor beta chains from one sample, sequenced in a study of T cell responses to AZD1222 COVID-19 vaccine. Sequencing used immunoSEQ multiplex PCR; TCRdb keeps in-frame clones, though not all of them. The sample has some 180,000 clones; 80% to 95% are singletons. The source material was peripheral blood, sampled on day 0 of AZD1222 vaccination. The receptors shown here come from an adult in good health.

The chain joins TRBV19 to TRBJ1-2; 9 bases line up with TRBD1. V gave up 3 bases and J gave up 4 bases; unmatched junction bases: 15. CDR3 length: 18 residues. Germline assignment: CDR1 LNHDA and CDR2 SQIVND (reference sequence). CDR3 protein: CASSMRGGQGLPSYGYTF. CDR3 DNA: TGTGCCAGTAGTATGCGAGGAGGACAGGGGTTACCAAGCTATGGCTACACCTTC.

The chain uses TRBV4-1 and TRBJ1-1, with no clear D. Trimming stripped 1 base from V and 1 base from J, with 4 bases between. The CDR3 extends over 13 amino acids. CDR1 MGHRA and CDR2 YSYEKL come from the germline V gene. Written as DNA, the CDR3 is TGCGCCAGCAGCCAAGCGGCGAACACTGAAGCTTTCTTT. Encoded protein: CASSQAANTEAFF.

V is TRBV4-1 and J is TRBJ1-2, with TRBD1 matching over 9 bases. The CDR3 extends over 14 amino acids. In germline, CDR1 is MGHRA, CDR2 YSYEKL. V shed 1 base and J 6 bases; nucleotides not matched to a gene: 3. The CDR3 DNA reads as TGCGCCAGCAGCCAAGTGGACAGGGGCGATGGCTACACCTTC. Translating it yields CASSQVDRGDGYTF.

The chain couples TRBV29-1 to TRBJ2-3; D is unresolved. This CDR3 is built from 15 residues. V lost 4 bases, J lost 0 bases, and 14 bases lay in between. CDR1 is SQVTM and CDR2 is ANQGSEA in the germline V gene. CDR3 amino acids: CSVVPGAQSTDTQYF. The CDR3 nucleotides are TGCAGCGTTGTCCCCGGAGCGCAAAGCACAGATACGCAGTATTTT.

This sequence joins TRBV4-1 and TRBJ2-1; 14 nucleotides agree with TRBD2. Looked up from germline, CDR1 is MGHRA and CDR2 is YSYEKL. This CDR3 comprises 17 residues. With 1 base clipped from V and 11 bases from J, the junction kept 10 bases outside the gene matches. CDR3: CASSQGLAGGSGLQQFF. CDR3 nucleotides: TGCGCCAGCAGCCAAGGACTAGCGGGAGGGTCTGGGTTGCAGCAGTTCTTC.

The V call is TRBV7-8, the J call TRBJ2-7, with D unclear. The germline CDR1 and CDR2 sequences are SGHVS and FQNEAQ. Trimming removed 2 bases from V and 2 bases from J, with 7 bases in between. This CDR3 comprises 13 residues. The CDR3 DNA reads TGTGCCAGCAGCTTAAGTAGACCCTACGAGCAGTACTTC. The encoded protein is CASSLSRPYEQYF.

This sequence joins TRBV28 and TRBJ1-1; D is unclear. V lost 8 bases to trimming and J lost 1 base, with 5 bases between them. The length of the CDR3 is 11 residues. Germline CDR1 is MDHEN and CDR2 is SYDVKM. CDR3 sequence (DNA): TGTGCCAGCCTAGGGAACACTGAAGCTTTCTTT. Its protein product is CASLGNTEAFF.

V gene TRBV6-5 combines with J gene TRBJ2-7, with TRBD2 as a possible D gene (5 bases). The CDR3 spans 13 residues. The germline V gene has CDR1 MNHEY and CDR2 SVGAGI. V lost 8 bases and J 4 bases, leaving 15 bases between the germline ends. CDR3 residues: CASSNREPYEQYF. In DNA, the CDR3 is TGTGCCAGCTCGAACCGGGAACCTTACGAGCAGTACTTC.

The rearrangement links TRBV10-3 to TRBJ2-5, with 9 bases lining up with TRBD1. This CDR3 comprises 14 residues. The ends lost 8 bases at V and 4 bases at J; junction bases unmatched: 8. Germline assignment: CDR1 ENHRY and CDR2 SYGVKD. CDR3 sequence: CAIGREQGAETQYF. DNA for the CDR3: TGTGCCATCGGTCGCGAACAGGGGGCAGAGACCCAGTACTTC.

V and J are TRBV7-3 and TRBJ2-5, with 8 bases lining up with TRBD2. The junction had 6 bases not matched to a gene; V was cut back by 4 bases and J by 5 bases. The germline V gene has CDR1 SGHTA and CDR2 FQGTGA. The CDR3 covers 14 residues. CDR3 coding DNA: TGTGCCAGCAGCTCAAGCGGGAGCGGGGAGACCCAGTACTTC. This gives the protein CASSSSGSGETQYF.

The J gene is TRBJ1-1, the V gene TRBV3-1 (or the pseudogene TRBV3-2); D perhaps matches TRBD1 (5 bases). Germline V gene lookup returns CDR1 LGHDT and CDR2 YNNKEL (reference sequence). The CDR3 runs to 15 residues. The V and J ends lost 3 bases and 2 bases respectively, with 13 bases between them. CDR3 in amino acids: CASSQSPQGNTEAFF. The CDR3 coding sequence is TGTGCCAGCAGCCAGAGTCCGCAGGGTAACACTGAAGCTTTCTTT.

This clone has only one observation. The chain couples TRBV6-5 to TRBJ2-7; no definite D call. Trimming took off 6 bases at V and 0 bases at J, with 12 bases between the two ends. Germline V gene sequence: CDR1 MNHEY, CDR2 SVGAGI. The CDR3 spans 14 residues. CDR3 sequence: CASSVTWNSYEQYF. CDR3 sequence (DNA): TGTGCCAGCAGCGTAACCTGGAACTCCTACGAGCAGTACTTC.

J is TRBJ2-1 and V is TRBV3-1 (or the pseudogene TRBV3-2); maybe TRBD2 (5 bases). Trimming shortened V by 4 bases and J by 4 bases, and 11 bases separated the two germline ends. This CDR3 is 14 amino acids long. The germline gives CDR1 LGHDT, CDR2 YNNKEL (reference sequence). CDR3 DNA: TGTGCCAGCAGCCTACTAGGAAGGTACAATGAGCAGTTCTTC. It specifies CASSLLGRYNEQFF.

The chain couples TRBV7-3 to TRBJ2-7; 10 nucleotides line up with TRBD2. The CDR3 covers 17 residues. The V and J ends lost 3 bases and 2 bases, in that order; junction bases with no gene match: 10. Per the germline V gene, CDR1 is SGHTA and CDR2 is FQGTGA. CDR3 amino acids: CASSLEWEREGPYEQYF. As DNA, the CDR3 is TGTGCCAGCAGCTTGGAGTGGGAGCGGGAGGGTCCCTACGAGCAGTACTTC.

The chain carries TRBV27 and TRBJ2-1; no reliable D call. This CDR3 has 14 amino acids. CDR1 is MNHEY and CDR2 is SMNVEV in the germline V gene (reference sequence). Trimming stripped 2 bases from V and 3 bases from J, with 8 bases between. The CDR3 DNA reads TGTGCCAGCAGTTTAACTGGGCTCTACAATGAGCAGTTCTTC. It is translated as CASSLTGLYNEQFF.